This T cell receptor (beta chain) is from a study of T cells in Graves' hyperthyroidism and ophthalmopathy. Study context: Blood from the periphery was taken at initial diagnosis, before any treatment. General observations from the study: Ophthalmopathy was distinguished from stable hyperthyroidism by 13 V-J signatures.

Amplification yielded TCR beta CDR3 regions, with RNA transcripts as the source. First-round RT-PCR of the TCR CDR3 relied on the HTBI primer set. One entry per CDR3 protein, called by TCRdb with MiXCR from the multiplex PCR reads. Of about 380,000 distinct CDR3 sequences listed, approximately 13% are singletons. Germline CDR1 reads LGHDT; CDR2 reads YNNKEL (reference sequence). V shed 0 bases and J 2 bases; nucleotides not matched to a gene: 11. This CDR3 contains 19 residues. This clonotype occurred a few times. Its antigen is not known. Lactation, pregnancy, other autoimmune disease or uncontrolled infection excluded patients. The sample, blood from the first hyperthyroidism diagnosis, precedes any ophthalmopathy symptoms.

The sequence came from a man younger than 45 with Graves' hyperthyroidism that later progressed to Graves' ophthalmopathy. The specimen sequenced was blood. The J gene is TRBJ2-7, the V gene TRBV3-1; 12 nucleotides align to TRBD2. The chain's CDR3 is CASSQDVASGGVIAYEQYF. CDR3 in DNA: TGTGCCAGCAGCCAAGATGTGGCTAGCGGGGGGGTGATAGCCTACGAGCAGTACTTC.